The entry below describes one T cell receptor beta chain. This receptor's antigen is unknown. No much larger clone exists at a distance of one base, and base qualities are not known. This entry belongs to a study of OX40 agonist ivuxolimab in advanced cancers. Regarding the research as a whole: The costimulatory receptor OX40 (CD134) was targeted by ivuxolimab, a fully human IgG2 agonistic monoclonal antibody. Intravenous ivuxolimab was administered to patients every 2 weeks at six dose levels: 0.01, 0.1, 0.3, 1.5, 3 and 10 mg/kg. Of the approximately 54 patients in dose escalation, around 19 had hepatocellular carcinoma, around 15 had melanoma, 9 had renal cell carcinoma and 9 had head and neck cancer. In the dose-escalation cohort, around four fifths of patients were male, and the mean age was around 65 years with a range of roughly 23 to 79. Prior anti-PD-1, anti-PD-L1 or anti-CTLA-4 therapy was permitted, and 30% to 45% of dose-escalation patients had received checkpoint inhibitors. Three dose-escalation patients achieved partial responses, one with hepatocellular carcinoma and two with cutaneous melanoma. Peripheral TCRbeta sequencing aimed to test whether ivuxolimab altered TCR sequence diversity and caused clonal T-cell expansion. The paper describes the monotherapy dose-escalation part (N of about 54 patients) of the phase I trial of ivuxolimab. Broader findings and caveats from the paper: In the 0.1-3.0 mg/kg groups, partial responders were among the patients with the lowest normalized peripheral clonal expansion, particularly in CD8+ T cells. At doses of 0.1 to 3.0 mg/kg, clonal expansion of both CD4+ and CD8+ T cells in blood was seen between baseline and week 6. The antigen specificity of the clonally expanded peripheral T cells was not determined. Low levels of normalized T-cell clonal expansion were also seen in some nonresponding patients. After ivuxolimab, more expanded clones were found on average in CD8+ T cells than in CD4+ T cells.

The trial excluded patients who had a history of autoimmune disease or who were on systemic immunosuppression. Peripheral blood for TCR sequencing was drawn from every dose cohort at baseline, at cycle 4 day 1 and at cycle 7 day 1. Samples came from an open-label, multicenter, first-in-human phase I dose-escalation trial of ivuxolimab. The trial enrolled adults with locally advanced or metastatic head and neck squamous cell, hepatocellular, melanoma or renal cell carcinoma. Before TCR sequencing, CD4+ T cells and CD8+ T cells from peripheral blood were sorted into separate populations. A distance of 6 bases separates the germline ends of V and J, which lose 1 base and 2 bases respectively. Its CDR3 holds 13 amino acids, cysteine through phenylalanine. The entry retains the CDR3 DNA only, 39 bases that are in frame from base 1. The germline V gene (reference sequence) supplies CDR1 SEHNR and CDR2 FQNEAQ.

Genomic DNA was extracted from sorted cells for sequencing of the TCRbeta CDR3 region. TCRbeta CDR3 regions were sequenced using the immunoSEQ Assay. Entries here come from immuneACCESS through TCRdb and include only in-frame sequences with V and J called. Some clones fail to appear in such tables; in the studies checked, an unresolved V gene covers under half of the shortfall, and the cause of the remainder is unknown. Across this sample there are roughly 100,000 clones, with around 89% seen only once. 6% to 7.5% of the sample goes to the ten largest clones. The TCR originated in an adult with an advanced solid tumor such as melanoma, head and neck, liver or kidney cancer. Sequenced material: CD4+ or CD8+ T cells sorted from blood, taken in a trial of the OX40 agonist ivuxolimab. The chain joins TRBV7-9 to TRBJ2-7, with the D gene not confidently named. The DNA sequence follows: TGTGCCAGCAGCTTAGTTGGAACCTACGAGCAGTACTTC. Its protein product is CASSLVGTYEQYF.